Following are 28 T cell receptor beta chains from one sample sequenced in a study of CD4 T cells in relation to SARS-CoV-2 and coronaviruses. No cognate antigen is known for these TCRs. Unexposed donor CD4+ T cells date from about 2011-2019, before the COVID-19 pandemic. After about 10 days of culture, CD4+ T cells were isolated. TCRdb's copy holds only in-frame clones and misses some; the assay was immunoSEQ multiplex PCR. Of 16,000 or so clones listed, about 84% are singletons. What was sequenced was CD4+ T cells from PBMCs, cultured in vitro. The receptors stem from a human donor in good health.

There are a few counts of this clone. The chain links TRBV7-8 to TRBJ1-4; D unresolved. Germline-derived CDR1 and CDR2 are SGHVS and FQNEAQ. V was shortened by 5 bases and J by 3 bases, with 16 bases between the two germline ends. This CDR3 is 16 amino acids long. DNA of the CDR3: TGTGCCAGCAGCCCCGCGTGGACGGCTGCTAATGAAAAACTGTTTTTT. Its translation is CASSPAWTAANEKLFF.

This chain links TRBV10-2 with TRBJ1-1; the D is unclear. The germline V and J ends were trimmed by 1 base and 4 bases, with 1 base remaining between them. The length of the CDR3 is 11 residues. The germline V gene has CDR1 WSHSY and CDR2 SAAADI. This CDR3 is CASSEFTEAFF. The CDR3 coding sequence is TGCGCCAGCAGTGAGTTCACTGAAGCTTTCTTT.

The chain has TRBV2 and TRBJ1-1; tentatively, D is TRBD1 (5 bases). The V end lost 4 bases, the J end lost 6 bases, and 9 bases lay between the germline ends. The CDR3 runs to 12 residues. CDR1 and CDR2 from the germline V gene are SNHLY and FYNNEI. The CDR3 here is CASSVGASEAFF. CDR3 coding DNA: TGTGCCAGCAGTGTAGGGGCTTCTGAAGCTTTCTTT.

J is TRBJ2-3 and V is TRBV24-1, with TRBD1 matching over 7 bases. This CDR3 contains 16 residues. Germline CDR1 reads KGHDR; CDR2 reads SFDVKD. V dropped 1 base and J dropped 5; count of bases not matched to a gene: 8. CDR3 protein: CATSDLKGGEGDTQYF. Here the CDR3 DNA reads TGTGCCACCAGTGATTTAAAAGGGGGCGAAGGAGATACGCAGTATTTT.

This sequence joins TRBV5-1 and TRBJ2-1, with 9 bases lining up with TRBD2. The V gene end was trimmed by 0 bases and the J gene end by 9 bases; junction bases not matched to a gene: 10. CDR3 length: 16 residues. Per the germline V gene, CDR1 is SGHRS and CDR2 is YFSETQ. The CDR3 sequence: CASSLAPAGGFSEQFF. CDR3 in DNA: TGCGCCAGCAGCTTGGCCCCGGCGGGAGGGTTTAGTGAGCAGTTCTTC.

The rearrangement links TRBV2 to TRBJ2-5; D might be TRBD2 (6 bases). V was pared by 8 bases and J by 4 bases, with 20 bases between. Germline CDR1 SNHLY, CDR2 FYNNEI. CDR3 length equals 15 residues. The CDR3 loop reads CASRSDSGAGETQYF. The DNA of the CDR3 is TGTGCCAGCCGGTCGGATTCGGGAGCGGGAGAGACCCAGTACTTC.

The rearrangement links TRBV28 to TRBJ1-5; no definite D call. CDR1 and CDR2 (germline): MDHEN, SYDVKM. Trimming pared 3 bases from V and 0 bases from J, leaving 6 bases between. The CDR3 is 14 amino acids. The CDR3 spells CASSFQSSNQPQHF. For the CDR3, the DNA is TGTGCCAGCAGTTTTCAGTCTAGCAATCAGCCCCAGCATTTT.

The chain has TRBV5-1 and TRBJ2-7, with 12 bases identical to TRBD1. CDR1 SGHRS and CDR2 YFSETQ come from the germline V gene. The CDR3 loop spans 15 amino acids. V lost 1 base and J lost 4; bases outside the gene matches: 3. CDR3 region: CASSLWDRGLYEQYF. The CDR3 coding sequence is TGCGCCAGCAGCTTGTGGGACAGGGGGCTGTACGAGCAGTACTTC.

This chain's CDR3 is CASSLGVANTGELFF. CDR3 nucleotides: TGTGCCAGCAGCTTAGGGGTAGCGAACACCGGGGAGCTGTTTTTT. V usage is TRBV7-6 and J usage is TRBJ2-2; D is ambiguous. This CDR3 has 15 residues. Germline lookup yields CDR1 SGHVS and CDR2 FNYEAQ. Trimming took 1 base from V and 0 from J, leaving 6 bases between them.

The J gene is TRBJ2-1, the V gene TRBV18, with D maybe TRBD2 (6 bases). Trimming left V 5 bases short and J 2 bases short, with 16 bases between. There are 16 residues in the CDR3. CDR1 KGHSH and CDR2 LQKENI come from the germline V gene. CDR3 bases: TGTGCCAGCTCATACGACGGGAGTCCGACCTACAATGAGCAGTTCTTC. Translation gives CASSYDGSPTYNEQFF.

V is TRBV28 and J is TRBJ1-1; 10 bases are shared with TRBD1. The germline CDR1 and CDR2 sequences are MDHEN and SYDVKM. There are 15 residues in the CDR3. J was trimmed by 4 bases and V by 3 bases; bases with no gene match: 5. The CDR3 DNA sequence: TGTGCCAGCAGTTTGCCGGGACAGGGGAGCACTGAAGCTTTCTTT. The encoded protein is CASSLPGQGSTEAFF.

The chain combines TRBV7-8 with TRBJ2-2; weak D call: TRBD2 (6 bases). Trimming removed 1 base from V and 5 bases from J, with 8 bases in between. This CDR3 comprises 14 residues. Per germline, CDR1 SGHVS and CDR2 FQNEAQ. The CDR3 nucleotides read TGTGCCAGCAGCTTAGTACGGGGGACCGGGGAGCTGTTTTTT. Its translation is CASSLVRGTGELFF. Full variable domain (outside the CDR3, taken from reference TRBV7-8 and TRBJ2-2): GAGVSQSPRYKVAKRGQDVALRCDPISGHVSLFWYQQALGQGPEFLTYFQNEAQLDKSGLPSDRFFAERPEGSVSTLKIQRTQQEDSAVYLCASSLVRGTGELFFGEGSRLTVL.

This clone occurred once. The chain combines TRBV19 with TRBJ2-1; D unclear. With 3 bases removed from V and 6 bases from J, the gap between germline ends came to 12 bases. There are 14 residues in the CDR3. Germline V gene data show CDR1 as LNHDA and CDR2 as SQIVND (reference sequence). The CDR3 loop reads CASSILRAGNEQFF. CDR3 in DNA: TGTGCCAGTAGTATTCTTCGGGCAGGCAATGAGCAGTTCTTC.

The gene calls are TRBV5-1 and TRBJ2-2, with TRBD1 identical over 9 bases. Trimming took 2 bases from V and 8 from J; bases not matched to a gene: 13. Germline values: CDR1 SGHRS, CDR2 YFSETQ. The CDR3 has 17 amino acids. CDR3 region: CASSLYYRGLSSGELFF. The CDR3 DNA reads TGCGCCAGCAGCTTATACTACAGGGGGCTTTCATCTGGGGAGCTGTTTTTT.

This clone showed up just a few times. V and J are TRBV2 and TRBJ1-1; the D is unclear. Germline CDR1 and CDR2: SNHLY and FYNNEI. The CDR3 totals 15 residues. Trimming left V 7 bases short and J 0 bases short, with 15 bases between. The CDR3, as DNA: TGTGCCAGCACGGTGGACTCCACCCTGAACACTGAAGCTTTCTTT. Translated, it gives CASTVDSTLNTEAFF.

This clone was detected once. The CDR3 loop is CASSLGGTREETQYF. The CDR3 nucleotides are TGCGCCAGCAGCTTGGGGGGGACTAGGGAAGAGACCCAGTACTTC. This sequence joins TRBV5-1 and TRBJ2-5; 8 nucleotides align to TRBD2. Germline trimming cut 0 bases from V and 3 bases from J; bases unmatched to any gene: 4. The CDR3 contains 15 residues. CDR1 SGHRS and CDR2 YFSETQ come from the germline V gene.

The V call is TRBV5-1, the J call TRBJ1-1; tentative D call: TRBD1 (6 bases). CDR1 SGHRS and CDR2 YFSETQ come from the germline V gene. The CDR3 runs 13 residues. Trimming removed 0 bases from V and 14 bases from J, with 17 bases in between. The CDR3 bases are TGCGCCAGCAGCTTGGCAGGGGACTTTACTGGCTTCTTT. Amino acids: CASSLAGDFTGFF.

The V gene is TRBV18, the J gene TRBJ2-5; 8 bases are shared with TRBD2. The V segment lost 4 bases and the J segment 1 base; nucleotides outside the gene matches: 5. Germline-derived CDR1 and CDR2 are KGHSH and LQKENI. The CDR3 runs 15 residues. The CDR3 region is CASSQLGTSQETQYF. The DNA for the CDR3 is TGTGCCAGCTCACAGTTGGGGACTAGCCAAGAGACCCAGTACTTC.

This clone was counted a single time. The CDR3 sequence is CASSLKLGSGGKVGYTF. As DNA, the CDR3 is TGTGCCAGCAGTTTAAAATTGGGGTCCGGGGGTAAGGTTGGCTACACCTTC. V and J are TRBV28 and TRBJ1-2; possible D gene TRBD1, 5 bases. V shed 2 bases and J shed 7 bases, with 23 bases lying between them. The germline gives CDR1 MDHEN, CDR2 SYDVKM. This CDR3 is built from 17 residues.

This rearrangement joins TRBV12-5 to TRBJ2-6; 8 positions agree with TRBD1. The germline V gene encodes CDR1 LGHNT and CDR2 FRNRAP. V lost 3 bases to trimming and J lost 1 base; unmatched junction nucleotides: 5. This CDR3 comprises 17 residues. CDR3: CASGLGQGISGANVLTF. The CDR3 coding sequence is TGTGCTAGTGGTTTAGGACAGGGAATTTCTGGGGCCAACGTCCTGACTTTC.

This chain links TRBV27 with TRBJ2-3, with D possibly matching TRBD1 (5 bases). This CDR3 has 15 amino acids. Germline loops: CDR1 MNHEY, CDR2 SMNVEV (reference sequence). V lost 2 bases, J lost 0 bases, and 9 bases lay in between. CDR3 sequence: CASSLGAPSTDTQYF. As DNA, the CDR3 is TGTGCCAGCAGTTTAGGGGCCCCAAGCACAGATACGCAGTATTTT.

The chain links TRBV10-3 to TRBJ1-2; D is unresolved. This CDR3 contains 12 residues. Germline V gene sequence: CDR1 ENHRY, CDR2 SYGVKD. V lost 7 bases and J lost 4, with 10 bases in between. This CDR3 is CAITPDLYGYTF. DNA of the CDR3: TGTGCCATCACCCCGGACCTCTATGGCTACACCTTC.

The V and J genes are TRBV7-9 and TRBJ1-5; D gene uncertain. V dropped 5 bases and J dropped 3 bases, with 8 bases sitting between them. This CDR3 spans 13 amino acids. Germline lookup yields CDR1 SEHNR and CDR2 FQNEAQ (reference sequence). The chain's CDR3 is CASSPGNNQPQHF. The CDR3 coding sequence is TGTGCCAGCAGCCCGGGTAACAATCAGCCCCAGCATTTT.

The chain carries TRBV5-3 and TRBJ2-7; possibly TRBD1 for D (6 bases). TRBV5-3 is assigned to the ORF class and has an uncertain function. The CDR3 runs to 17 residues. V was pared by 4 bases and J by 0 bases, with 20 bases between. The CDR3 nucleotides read TGTGCCAGAAGCCCTAATAGATGGACAGCGGTCTCCTACGAGCAGTACTTC. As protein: CARSPNRWTAVSYEQYF.

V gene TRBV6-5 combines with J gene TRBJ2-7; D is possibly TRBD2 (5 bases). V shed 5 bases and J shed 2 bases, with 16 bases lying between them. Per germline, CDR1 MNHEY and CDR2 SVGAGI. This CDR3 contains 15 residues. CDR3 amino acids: CASSPAPGETYEQYF. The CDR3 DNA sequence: TGTGCCAGCAGTCCCGCCCCCGGGGAAACCTACGAGCAGTACTTC.

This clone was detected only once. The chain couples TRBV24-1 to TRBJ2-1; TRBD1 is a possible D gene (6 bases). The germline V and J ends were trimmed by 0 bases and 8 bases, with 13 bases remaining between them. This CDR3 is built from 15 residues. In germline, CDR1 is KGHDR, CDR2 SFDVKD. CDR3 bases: TGTGCCACCAGTGATTTGCTTGCAGGGGCGGATGAGCAGTTCTTC. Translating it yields CATSDLLAGADEQFF.

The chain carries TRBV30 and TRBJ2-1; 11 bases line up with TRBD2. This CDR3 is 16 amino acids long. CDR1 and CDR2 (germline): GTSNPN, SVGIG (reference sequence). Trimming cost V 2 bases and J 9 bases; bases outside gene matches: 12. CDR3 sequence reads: CAWSFSGTSGGSEQFF. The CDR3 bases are TGTGCCTGGAGTTTCTCCGGGACTAGCGGTGGTAGTGAGCAGTTCTTC.

The CDR3 DNA is TGTGCCTGGAGTGTTCGACAGGAAGGGGTTTCACCCCTCCACTTT. It encodes CAWSVRQEGVSPLHF. The rearrangement links TRBV30 to TRBJ1-6, with D perhaps matching TRBD1 (6 bases). The CDR3 contains 15 residues. V lost 0 bases and J lost 9, with 15 bases in between. Per germline, CDR1 GTSNPN and CDR2 SVGIG (reference sequence).